The TCR beta chain described here comes from a study of blood T cell repertoires in COVID-19. TCRdb's copy holds only in-frame clones and misses some; the assay was immunoSEQ multiplex PCR. The table has about 63,000 clones, 74% seen once; the top ten hold 28%. Deletions cut 1 base from V and 0 bases from J, with 11 bases between. The germline V gene encodes CDR1 SGHTS and CDR2 YDEGEE. This CDR3 comprises 15 residues. This TCR came from an elderly woman with acute or convalescent COVID-19. V is TRBV5-8 and J is TRBJ2-7; no clear D gene. Sequencing input: peripheral blood. For the CDR3, the DNA is TGTGCCAGCAGCTTGAGTCTAGTGTCCTCCTACGAGCAGTACTTC. Encoded protein: CASSLSLVSSYEQYF. The whole variable domain, remainder taken from reference TRBV5-8 and TRBJ2-7, is EAGVTQSPTHLIKTRGQQATLRCSPISGHTSVYWYQQALGLGLQFLLWYDEGEERNRGNFPPRFSGRQFPNYSSELNVNALELEDSALYLCASSLSLVSSYEQYFGPGTRLTVT.